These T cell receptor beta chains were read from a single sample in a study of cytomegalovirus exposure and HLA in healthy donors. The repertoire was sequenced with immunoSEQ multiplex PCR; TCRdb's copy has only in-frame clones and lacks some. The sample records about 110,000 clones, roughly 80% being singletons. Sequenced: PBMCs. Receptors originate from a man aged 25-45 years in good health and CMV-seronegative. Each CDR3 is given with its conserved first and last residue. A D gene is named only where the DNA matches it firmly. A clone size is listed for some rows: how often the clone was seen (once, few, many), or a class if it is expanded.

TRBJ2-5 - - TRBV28 TGTGCCAGCAGTCCGACCGAGGCGACCCAGTACTTC CASSPTEATQYF
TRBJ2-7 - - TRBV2 TGTGCCAGCATGGCCGGGACACTGGGCCACGAGCAGTACTTC CASMAGTLGHEQYF
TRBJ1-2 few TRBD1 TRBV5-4 TGTGCCAGCAGTCAACCGGGACAGGACCTCTATGGCTACACCTTC CASSQPGQDLYGYTF
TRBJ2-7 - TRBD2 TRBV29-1 TGCAGCGTTGAGGTGGGACTAGCCGACGAGCAGTACTTC CSVEVGLADEQYF
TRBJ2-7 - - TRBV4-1 TGCGCCAGCAGCCAAGCCCAGGGTCGAAACGAGCAGTACTTC CASSQAQGRNEQYF
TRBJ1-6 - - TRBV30 TGTGCCTGGAGTGTACGGTGGGCGAATTCACCCCTCCACTTT CAWSVRWANSPLHF
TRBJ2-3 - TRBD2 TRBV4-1 TGCGCCAGCAGTTCGCATCCGGGACTAGCCCCAGATACGCAGTATTTT CASSSHPGLAPDTQYF
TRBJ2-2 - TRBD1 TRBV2 TGTGCCAGCAACCGTTTGGGACAGGGGTACACCGGGGAGCTGTTTTTT CASNRLGQGYTGELFF
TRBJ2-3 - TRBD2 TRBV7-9 TGTGCCAGCAGCTTAGGGCGGGGGGGCCCAGATACGCAGTATTTT CASSLGRGGPDTQYF
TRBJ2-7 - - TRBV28 TGTGCCAGCAGTTTAGGGGGGGCATCCTACGAGCAGTACTTC CASSLGGASYEQYF
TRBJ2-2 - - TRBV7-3 TGTGCCAGCAGCCCCACCGGGGCAGGGGGGCTCACCGGGGAGCTGTTTTTT CASSPTGAGGLTGELFF
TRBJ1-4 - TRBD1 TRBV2 TGTGCCAGCAGTGATGCAGGGGGCGGTGAAAAACTGTTTTTT CASSDAGGGEKLFF
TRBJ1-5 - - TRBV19 TGTGCCAGTAGTATCCAGGGCACGGGTCAGCCCCAGCATTTT CASSIQGTGQPQHF
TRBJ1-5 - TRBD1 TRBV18 TGTGCCAGCTCGCGGACAGGGGGCAATCAGCCCCAGCATTTT CASSRTGGNQPQHF
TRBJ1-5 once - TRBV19 TGTGCCAGTAGTCCAGGGGTCCAGCCCCAGCATTTT CASSPGVQPQHF
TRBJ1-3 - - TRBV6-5 TGTGCCAGCAGTTACTCGAAGGGAGCTCTGGGAAACACCATATATTTT CASSYSKGALGNTIYF
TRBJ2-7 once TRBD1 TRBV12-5 TGTGCTAGTGGTCCCGGACAGGGAGTCTCCTACGAGCAGTACTTC CASGPGQGVSYEQYF
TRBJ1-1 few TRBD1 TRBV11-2 TGTGCCAGCAGCTGGTCCAGGGGGAGGACTGAAGCTTTCTTT CASSWSRGRTEAFF
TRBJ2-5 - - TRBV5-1 TGCGCCAGCAGCTCGGGGAGAGGTAGGGAGACCCAGTACTTC CASSSGRGRETQYF
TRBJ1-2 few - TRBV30 TGTGCCCAGCAACAGGGAGGGGTCTATGGCTACACCTTC CAQQQGGVYGYTF
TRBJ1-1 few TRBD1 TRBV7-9 TGTGCCAGCAGCTTAGGGACAGGATTGACTGAAGCTTTCTTT CASSLGTGLTEAFF
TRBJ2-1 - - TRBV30 TGTGCCTGGAATCAGGGGGGTCAATACAATGAGCAGTTCTTC CAWNQGGQYNEQFF
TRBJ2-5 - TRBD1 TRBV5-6 TGTGCCAGCAGCTACGGGACAGGGGGCCGAGAGACCCAGTACTTC CASSYGTGGRETQYF
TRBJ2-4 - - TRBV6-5 TGTGCCAGCAGTTTGGGGCCCAAAAACATTCAGTACTTC CASSLGPKNIQYF
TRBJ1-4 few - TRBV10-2 TGCGCCAGCAGTGAGATGACAGGACTTAATGAAAAACTGTTTTTT CASSEMTGLNEKLFF
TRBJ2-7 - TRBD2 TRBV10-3 TGTGCCATCAGGAGGACTAGTACTAGTCCCGAGCAGTACTTC CAIRRTSTSPEQYF
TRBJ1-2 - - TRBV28 TGTGCCAGCAGTTTTCACTACTCGGGAGGGAGCCCACTAAGTGGCTACACCTTC CASSFHYSGGSPLSGYTF